This T cell receptor beta chain stems from a study of cytomegalovirus exposure and HLA in healthy donors (dated by TCRdb to the late 2010s). Study-level background: An earlier analysis of approximately 640 of the donors reported 250 to 300 Gb of sequence data and roughly 110 million unique TCR beta sequences from 150 million to 200 million T cells. To study patterns of TCR occurrence, a later analysis re-analyzed previously published TCR beta repertoires from just over 650 donors and added high-resolution HLA genotyping. Rather than drawing on any new phenotypic data, the later analysis identified candidate immune exposures from TCR beta sequences and the way those sequences occurred across donors. In a later genetic analysis, genome-wide SNP genotypes for about 55% of the roughly 670 donors were used, and that subset was treated as a discovery cohort. HLA typing covered class I and class II loci at four-digit resolution. An early release that covered approximately 600 HLA-typed donors contained about 300 gigabases of sequencing data and tens of millions of unique TCR sequences. Using immunosequencing, the study profiled T cell repertoires from about 610 subjects and related those repertoires to cytomegalovirus serostatus. Roughly 5 DR-DQ haplotypes were treated as single units for association and clustering because of strong linkage in the cohort. To decide whether each TCR beta V gene segment behaved as functional or pseudogenic, an earlier analysis of nearly 600 of the donors relied on high-throughput TCR beta sequencing. In addition to the first cohort of 650 to 750 subjects, a separate validation cohort of 120 different subjects was used. All discovery cohort repertoires had been generated on a single sequencing platform. Donor age, sex, ethnicity and CMV serostatus were compiled together with the repertoire data. High-throughput TCR immunosequencing, statistical association of individual TCRs with disease status, and machine learning were combined to predict cytomegalovirus infection status. Among roughly 400 genotyped donors of the cohort, an average of roughly 230,000 unique TCR beta nucleotide sequences was sequenced per donor, of which approximately 19% were non-productive. Among the approximately 400 genotyped donors, approximately 81% belonged to the genetic ancestry cluster associated with self-reported Caucasian donors. The study aimed to test whether signatures of past pathogen exposure could be identified by cataloging public T cell receptors. The number of typed donors differed by locus: 629-630 for A, B, C, DRB1 and DQB1; some 540 for DQA1; around 610 for DPA1; and around 490 for DPB1. The paper's findings and limits, for the study overall: The only immune exposure information available for the cohort was CMV serostatus. Compared with the 666-donor mean, donors in an Asian-associated ancestry cluster had fewer N-insertions in productive TCRs, according to a later genetic analysis. At a false discovery rate of 0.05, a later analysis linked under 20,000 TCR beta sequences to specific HLA alleles. Roughly uniform sequencing depth across donors was assumed in presence/absence analyses, although this assumption may not hold. Several of the top co-occurrence clusters appeared to be linked to parvovirus B19, influenza, CMV and Epstein-Barr virus, according to a later analysis. Assigning TCR associations to individual alleles was difficult when HLA alleles, especially DR and DQ, strongly co-occurred. In a later analysis, TCR association rates were found to vary across HLA loci, with the most associated TCRs seen for DRB1 alleles and the fewest for HLA-C alleles. This cohort had only TCR beta chains sequenced, and the lack of alpha or paired-chain data limited which features could be detected. Correlated functional status among segregating V segments might be attributable to linkage disequilibrium, but an unknown experimental factor could not be ruled out. Across donors, most TCR sequences were observed very rarely, whereas some public TCRs were present in many individuals. Because counts were too low, about 15 rarely observed V segments, including chromosome 9 orphons, were left out of the earlier analysis of approximately 580 of the donors. Some IMGT-functional V segments, including TRBV6-2 and TRBV6-3, could not be distinguished by the 87-base-pair reads and were therefore excluded. Most CMV-associated TCR beta chains appeared to be HLA-restricted in a later analysis, and the HLA associations seemed to be driven largely by CMV exposure. A later analysis found that HLA-associated TCR beta chains were more clonally expanded and had lower generation probabilities than equally common non-associated chains. According to the authors, the approach could potentially be generalized to other disease states and immunological phenotypes. A further reported finding was that TCR beta sequences accurately predicted the HLA-A and HLA-B alleles for most subjects in the first cohort. A group of highly shared sequence variants was considered likely to be a technical artifact of the sequencing pipeline. In a later genetic analysis, a missense DCLRE1C variant was associated with V-gene and J-gene trimming of TCR beta chains, and the association was replicated in an independent cohort. The study listed 170 or so TCR beta chains as associated with cytomegalovirus. In vitro tests confirmed that a few of the cytomegalovirus-associated TCR beta chains recognize cytomegalovirus antigens. In both the original and validation cohorts, the classifier was reported to diagnose cytomegalovirus status with high specificity and sensitivity. Because HLA typing was unavailable for some donors at each locus, only the typed subset was used in association tests. Broadly in line with IMGT annotations, most TCR beta V segments showed up in productive rearrangements about 87% or about 30% of the time in an earlier analysis of several hundred of the donors.

At the junction V is shortened by 5 bases and J by 7 bases; bases outside the gene matches: 12. From cysteine to phenylalanine, the CDR3 is 16 amino acids long. Left in the record is the CDR3 DNA by itself, 48 bases read in frame from the first base. In the germline V gene, CDR1 corresponds to SGHTA and CDR2 to FQGNSA. The cohort consisted of hundreds of healthy bone marrow donors. Cohort members were all nominally healthy when sampled, although unrecorded immune exposures were likely present. The donor tested CMV seropositive, placing the donor among the roughly 300 seropositive members of the cohort. Each donor provided a peripheral blood sample, and peripheral blood mononuclear cells were used for TCR beta sequencing. The Qiagen DNeasy Blood Extraction Kit was used to extract genomic DNA from the blood cell samples. Remarks on this clone: Its antigen is not yet known.

The library was produced with the immunoSEQ multiplex PCR assay. For the multiplex PCR, a mixture combining 60 forward primers for TCR Vbeta segments and 13 reverse primers for TCR Jbeta segments was used. Amplification of the CDR3 region of rearranged TCR beta genes was performed with a multiplex PCR assay on genomic DNA. The amplified TCR beta libraries were sequenced on the Illumina HiSeq System as 87-base-pair reads. Concerning the study's data processing: A later analysis tallied 80 million to 95 million unique TCR beta chains across the 600 to 700 repertoires, and about 12 million of those chains were shared by two or more donors. Raw reads were error-corrected and collapsed into unique sequences with a nearest-neighbor algorithm that merged closely related sequences to remove PCR and sequencing errors. To assign V, D and J gene segments, CDR3 sequences were aligned to IMGT reference sequences. For a sequence to be retained, a match of at least six nucleotides to both a V gene segment and a J gene segment was required. A rearrangement was called productive if the CDR3 had no stop codons and remained in frame with V and J, and every other rearrangement was called non-productive. CDR3 was defined according to IMGT convention as the region running from the second conserved V-encoded cysteine to the conserved J-encoded phenylalanine. The earlier analysis of about 590 of the donors excluded sequences that lacked an unambiguous match to a single V gene segment. In an earlier analysis of several hundred of the donors, V segments were called functional above 56.7% productive rearrangements and were called segregating when the between-donor standard deviation exceeded 5%. A statistical classification framework was built to diagnose cytomegalovirus status from the catalog of TCR beta chain sequences. V and J gene assignment, in a later analysis, came from comparing TCR nucleotide sequences with IMGT/GENE-DB human TR gene sequences. Using the TCRdist pipeline, a later analysis assigned CDR3 sequences along with most-parsimonious VDJ recombination scenarios. In a later analysis, each TCR beta chain was defined by its CDR3 amino acid sequence together with its V-gene family, and reads without a unique V-gene family were excluded. A later analysis removed 592 highly shared, low-generation-probability nucleotide sequences to deal with suspected cross-contamination and a sequencing artifact. In a later analysis, a clonal expansion index for each public chain was calculated from normalized within-repertoire ranks of inferred template counts. A later analysis computed generation probabilities with a VDJ recombination model fitted to out-of-frame rearrangements, and checked the results against IGoR. Hypergeometric tests were used in a later analysis to score TCR-TCR, TCR-HLA and TCR-CMV co-occurrence, with a repertoire-size bias correction applied to the TCR pairs. A later analysis estimated false discovery rates by permuting HLA or CMV assignments 20 times. A later analysis grouped co-occurring TCRs with DBSCAN, adding TCRdist sequence similarity when clustering within HLA-allele-positive subsets. For co-occurrence clustering, repertoires with fewer than 30,000 or more than 120,000 public chains were excluded, along with five repertoires with anomalous nucleotide sharing. Sourced from immuneACCESS, this table was stored by TCRdb with only in-frame sequences that have V and J called. A share of the clones is absent; for the studies checked, an unresolved V gene accounts for under half, and the remainder has no known explanation. That table supplies the V and J calls and clone size; D and trimming were determined from the DNA. The table kept for this sample lists 200,000 to 250,000 clones. The biggest ten clones account for about 1% of the sample.

The chain was built from TRBV7-2 and TRBJ2-1; a stretch of 9 junction bases matches TRBD1. This TCR derives from a woman aged 25 to 39 in good health and CMV-seropositive. The sequenced sample consisted of PBMCs. CDR3 protein: CASSTEQGAVWNEQFF. The DNA sequence reads TGTGCCAGCAGCACAGAACAGGGGGCGGTTTGGAATGAGCAGTTCTTC.